This T cell receptor (beta chain) was found in a study of shared clonotypes between healthy human individuals. Study details: CD4 naive cells filled three plates per donor, CD4 memory three, CD8 naive two and CD8 memory one. Study-level results: Unshared clonotypes carried lower generation probabilities than those common to all four donors.

Germline V gene data show CDR1 as SGDLS and CDR2 as YYNGEE. The CDR3 length is 15 residues. V shed 3 bases and J 1 base; nucleotides not matched to a gene: 4. Donors were healthy HIV-negative adults without recently reported acute infections or vaccinations. Within Nashville, Tennessee resided all donors, each a Caucasian adult. Points on this clone: The antigen remains unidentified.

Profiled with immunoSEQ multiplex PCR; TCRdb holds only in-frame clones, not every one. In the table there are approximately 95,000 clones, under 80% of which are singletons. The TCR originated in a man in his thirties or forties in good health. Sequenced input: memory CD8+ T cells sorted from blood. The sample's subset: CD45RO+ cells pooled with CCR7-negative TemRA cells. The chain couples TRBV9 to TRBJ1-1; TRBD1 aligns across 9 bases. CDR3 DNA: TGTGCCAGCAGCGCAAGGGGACAGGGGAACACTGAAGCTTTCTTT. Protein product: CASSARGQGNTEAFF.